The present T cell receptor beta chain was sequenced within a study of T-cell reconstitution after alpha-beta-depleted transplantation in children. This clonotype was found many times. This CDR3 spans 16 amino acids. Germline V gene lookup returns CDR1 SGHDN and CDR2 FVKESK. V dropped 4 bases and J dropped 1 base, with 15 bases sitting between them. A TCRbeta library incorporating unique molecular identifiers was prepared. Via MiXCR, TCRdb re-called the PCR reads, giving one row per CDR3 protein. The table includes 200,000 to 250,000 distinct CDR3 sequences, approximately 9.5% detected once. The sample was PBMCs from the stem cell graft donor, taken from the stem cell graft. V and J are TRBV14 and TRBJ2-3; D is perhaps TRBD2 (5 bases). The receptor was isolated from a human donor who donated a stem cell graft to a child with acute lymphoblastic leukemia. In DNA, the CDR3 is TGTGCCAGCAGCCCCCGAGGAGCGGTACGCACAGATACGCAGTATTTT. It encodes CASSPRGAVRTDTQYF.